This T cell receptor (beta chain) came from a study of T-cell memory formation after mild COVID-19. Study at large: The two donors had largely donor-specific TCR clusters.

This clonotype was recorded a few times. Its cognate antigen is unknown. Study-level points and caveats: Clones that contracted from day 15 to 85 were balanced CD4/CD8, while later expanders leaned CD4+.

CDR1 and CDR2 from the germline V gene are LNHNV and YYDKDF (reference sequence). The V end lost 1 base, the J end lost 2 bases, and 11 bases lay between the germline ends. The CDR3 runs to 15 residues. TCRdb reprocessed the 5' RACE reads with MiXCR, giving one entry per CDR3 protein. The data show around 100,000 distinct CDR3 sequences, with 20% to 25% seen just once and 41% held by the top ten. Sequenced: PBMCs or a T cell subset sorted from them (not recorded which). This receptor was identified in a man aged 18-30 years who had mild COVID-19 (a few samples of this study predate the infection). Cell type and time point are not known. This chain links TRBV15 with TRBJ2-5, with D uncertain. CDR3 sequence reads: CATSRVLGSQETQYF. The CDR3 bases are TGTGCCACCAGCAGAGTCCTTGGATCACAAGAGACCCAGTACTTC.